Each of the 21 T cell receptor beta chains below was sequenced from the same sample in a study of blood T cell repertoires in COVID-19. Libraries were prepared by immunoSEQ multiplex PCR; TCRdb keeps only in-frame clonotypes and omits some of them. The sample lists approximately 89,000 clones, around 75% occurring once. The sequenced sample was peripheral blood. These receptor sequences come from a man between 65 and 79 years old with acute or convalescent COVID-19.

The CDR3 sequence is CASSPGALAGGDTGELFF. In DNA, the CDR3 is TGCGCCAGCAGCCCAGGGGCCCTAGCGGGAGGGGACACCGGGGAGCTGTTTTTT. The rearrangement joins TRBV5-1 to TRBJ2-2, with 12 nucleotides matching TRBD2. V lost 4 bases to trimming and J lost 3 bases; unmatched junction nucleotides: 10. This CDR3 region has 18 residues. Germline V gene lookup returns CDR1 SGHRS and CDR2 YFSETQ. Using reference TRBV5-1 and TRBJ2-2 for the parts outside the CDR3, the full variable domain is KAGVTQTPRYLIKTRGQQVTLSCSPISGHRSVSWYQQTPGQGLQFLFEYFSETQRNKGNFPGRFSGRQFSNSRSEMNVSTLELGDSALYLCASSPGALAGGDTGELFFGEGSRLTVL.

The V and J genes are TRBV15 and TRBJ1-2, with 12 bases that match TRBD1. CDR3 length: 17 amino acids. Looked up from germline, CDR1 is LNHNV and CDR2 is YYDKDF (reference sequence). The V segment lost 5 bases and the J segment 5 bases; nucleotides outside the gene matches: 12. The CDR3 loop is CATSYRDRGRLRYGYTF. The CDR3 DNA reads as TGTGCCACCAGCTACCGGGACAGGGGGCGTCTTAGGTATGGCTACACCTTC.

Worth noting for this clone: Sequence at one end of the junction differs from germline and may be a read error. The V call is TRBV19, the J call TRBJ2-3, with a tentative D call TRBD1 (6 bases). The CDR3 extends over 15 amino acids. Germline CDR1 reads LNHDA; CDR2 reads SQIVND (reference sequence). CDR3 protein: CASNIGGVWTDTQYF. The CDR3, as DNA: TGTGCCAGTAATATAGGGGGAGTCTGGACAGATACGCAGTATTTT.

This sequence joins TRBV14 and TRBJ2-3, with 8 bases lining up with TRBD1. This CDR3 comprises 15 residues. Losses at the gene ends were 3 bases for V and 6 bases for J; bases not matched to a gene: 8. Looked up from germline, CDR1 is SGHDN and CDR2 is FVKESK. In nucleotides, the CDR3 is TGTGCCAGCAGCCACTCTCCCAGGGGGCCGGATACGCAGTATTTT. The encoded protein is CASSHSPRGPDTQYF.

The V call is TRBV11-2, the J call TRBJ1-2; D remains ambiguous. Per germline, CDR1 SGHAT and CDR2 FQNNGV. V lost 4 bases and J lost 8, with 17 bases in between. The CDR3 is 14 residues long. The CDR3 region is CASSSLEGVSGYTF. The CDR3 bases are TGTGCCAGCAGCTCCCTAGAGGGAGTTAGCGGCTACACCTTC.

The V call is TRBV5-1, the J call TRBJ1-2; 11 bases map to TRBD1. Unmatched junction bases numbered 8, after V lost 5 bases and J lost 8 bases. CDR1 SGHRS and CDR2 YFSETQ come from the germline V gene. This CDR3 has 14 residues. In DNA form, the CDR3 reads TGCGCCAGCAGTCTGGACAGGGGGCAAGGGGGCTACACCTTC. It encodes CASSLDRGQGGYTF.

The rearrangement joins TRBV21-1 to TRBJ1-1. TRBV21-1 is deemed a pseudogene. The CDR3 length is 15 residues. CDR3 bases: TGTGCCAGCAGTCCCATGCGGGGGGAGAACACTGAAGCTTTCTTT. This sequence encodes CASSPMRGENTEAFF.

V is TRBV2 and J is TRBJ1-1; 10 nucleotides line up with TRBD1. Germline CDR1 is SNHLY and CDR2 is FYNNEI. V lost 5 bases to trimming and J lost 7 bases; unmatched junction nucleotides: 7. The CDR3 consists of 14 residues. CDR3 amino acids: CASSSGTGVNEAFF. DNA of the CDR3: TGTGCCAGCAGTTCCGGGACAGGGGTGAATGAAGCTTTCTTT.

This clone appeared a few times. The V gene is TRBV6-6, the J gene TRBJ1-5; D may be TRBD1 (5 bases). The germline gives CDR1 MNHNY, CDR2 SVGAGI (reference sequence). Between the trimmed V and J ends, which lost 10 bases and 0 bases, there was a span of 13 bases. The CDR3 is 14 residues long. CDR3 in amino acids: CATSRGDSNQPQHF. DNA of the CDR3: TGTGCCACCTCAAGGGGCGATAGCAATCAGCCCCAGCATTTT.

This clone has more than one count but fewer than ten. The gene calls are TRBV27 and TRBJ2-7, with 11 bases that match TRBD1. Germline V CDR1 and CDR2: MNHEY, SMNVEV (reference sequence). The CDR3 contains 16 residues. The V and J ends lost 6 bases and 3 bases, in that order; junction bases with no gene match: 10. The CDR3 DNA follows: TGTGCCAGCAGCCAAGATCCGGGACAGGGGGTCTACGAGCAGTACTTC. Translation gives CASSQDPGQGVYEQYF.

The sample holds one count of this clone. The chain uses TRBV21-1 and TRBJ1-1; the tabulated D call, TRBD1, remains unverified against the DNA. TRBV21-1 is flagged as a pseudogene. The CDR3 extends over 15 amino acids. The CDR3 region is CASSKAPGANTEAFF. CDR3 DNA: TGTGCCAGCAGCAAAGCGCCAGGGGCGAACACTGAAGCTTTCTTT.

V gene TRBV29-1 combines with J gene TRBJ2-1, with D perhaps TRBD1 (5 bases). There are 12 residues in the CDR3. V lost 7 bases and J 4 bases, leaving 11 bases between the germline ends. The germline CDR1 and CDR2 sequences are SQVTM and ANQGSEA. The CDR3 DNA sequence: TGCAGCGCAGCGACAGATTACAATGAGCAGTTCTTC. Its protein product is CSAATDYNEQFF.

This chain uses TRBV5-4 with TRBJ1-4, with TRBD1 identical over 8 bases. V shed 4 bases, J shed 8 bases, and the junction held 7 bases outside the gene matches. This CDR3 has 14 residues. Germline CDR1 is SGHNT and CDR2 is YYREEE (reference sequence). CDR3 sequence reads: CASSAYDRGEKLFF. DNA for the CDR3: TGTGCCAGCAGCGCTTATGACAGGGGCGAAAAACTGTTTTTT.

V is TRBV19 and J is TRBJ2-7; 8 bases line up with TRBD1. CDR3 size: 16 residues. Per germline, CDR1 LNHDA and CDR2 SQIVND (reference sequence). The V gene end was trimmed by 3 bases and the J gene end by 3 bases; junction bases not matched to a gene: 10. CDR3 loop: CASSIKATGVNYEQYF. The DNA of the CDR3 is TGTGCCAGTAGTATTAAGGCGACAGGGGTAAACTACGAGCAGTACTTC.

V gene TRBV7-9 combines with J gene TRBJ1-1; weak D call: TRBD1 (5 bases). The V end was cut by 2 bases, the J end by 5 bases, with 21 bases between. Germline lookup yields CDR1 SEHNR and CDR2 FQNEAQ (reference sequence). The length of the CDR3 is 17 residues. CDR3 protein: CASSLNVLPGVRTEAFF. CDR3 sequence (DNA): TGTGCCAGCAGCTTAAACGTTCTACCGGGGGTTCGGACTGAAGCTTTCTTT.

V and J are TRBV11-3 and TRBJ2-3, with D possibly TRBD2 on 7 matching bases. CDR3 size: 14 residues. Looked up from germline, CDR1 is SGHNT and CDR2 is YENEEA. The V end lost 3 bases, the J end lost 4 bases, and 11 bases lay between the germline ends. The CDR3 loop is CASSLGGPADTQYF. As DNA, the CDR3 is TGTGCCAGCAGCTTGGGGGGGCCGGCAGATACGCAGTATTTT.

The V gene is TRBV27, the J gene TRBJ2-5; weak D call: TRBD2 (6 bases). The CDR3 loop spans 15 amino acids. The V gene lost 5 bases and the J gene lost 5 bases, with 18 bases spanning the gap. Germline V CDR1 and CDR2: MNHEY, SMNVEV (reference sequence). The CDR3 region has the DNA TGTGCCAGCAGTAGCGCCGGGGGTGAGGACGAGACCCAGTACTTC. It encodes CASSSAGGEDETQYF.

The table lists this clone with many counts. The gene calls are TRBV14 and TRBJ2-7; D is perhaps TRBD2 (5 bases). Trimming shortened V by 3 bases and J by 5 bases, and 11 bases separated the two germline ends. There are 13 residues in the CDR3. The V gene's germline CDR1 is SGHDN and CDR2 FVKESK. CDR3 nucleotides: TGTGCCAGCAGCCACCGACTATCCGACGAGCAGTACTTC. It yields the protein CASSHRLSDEQYF. Supplemented by reference TRBV14 and TRBJ2-7, the full variable domain reads EAGVTQFPSHSVIEKGQTVTLRCDPISGHDNLYWYRRVMGKEIKFLLHFVKESKQDESGMPNNRFLAERTGGTYSTLKVQPAELEDSGVYFCASSHRLSDEQYFGPGTRLTVT.

This CDR3 reads CAISRVGETQYF. Here the CDR3 DNA reads TGTGCCATCAGTCGGGTGGGAGAGACCCAGTACTTC. V and J are TRBV10-3 and TRBJ2-5, with D unclear. V lost 5 bases and J 4 bases, leaving 8 bases between the germline ends. The CDR3 has 12 amino acids. Per the germline V gene, CDR1 is ENHRY and CDR2 is SYGVKD.

V gene TRBV28 combines with J gene TRBJ1-1; 9 bases map to TRBD1. CDR3 size: 13 residues. Trimming took 5 bases from V and 5 from J; bases not matched to a gene: 3. Looked up from germline, CDR1 is MDHEN and CDR2 is SYDVKM. CDR3 sequence (DNA): TGTGCCAGCAGTGGACAGGGGTATACTGAAGCTTTCTTT. Protein sequence: CASSGQGYTEAFF.

The genes are TRBV4-2 and TRBJ2-2; 7 nucleotides line up with TRBD2. The V gene's germline CDR1 is LGHNA and CDR2 YNFKEQ. V gave up 3 bases and J gave up 1 base; unmatched junction bases: 11. CDR3 length: 18 residues. The CDR3 DNA reads as TGTGCCAGCAGCCATTCGACCCCGGGACTAATGAACACCGGGGAGCTGTTTTTT. Protein: CASSHSTPGLMNTGELFF.